The entry below gives a single T cell receptor (beta chain) sequence along with its context. No antigen is known for it. TCRdb re-called the reads with MiXCR, one entry per CDR3 protein. The repertoire holds fewer than 350,000 distinct CDR3 sequences, with just under 30% as singletons. The sample originates from a study of T cell repertoires in cytomegalovirus infection. Across the whole study: Alongside well-studied HLA-B-restricted CMV epitopes, recently identified HLA-C-restricted CMV epitopes were also used. Public TCR beta signatures provided an indication of both CMV infection and a matching HLA type. Study-wide results and limits: Identification of carriers of CMV plus the relevant HLA was achieved through cumulative public TCR beta family frequency. CMV-specific HLA-C-restricted TCR beta clonotypes dominated the ex vivo response.

Trimming cost V 4 bases and J 3 bases, with 13 bases left between them. The germline V gene encodes CDR1 SGHDN and CDR2 FVKESK. The CDR3 is made up of 16 amino acids. This sequence originates from a human donor in good health (CMV status not recorded). Some clones in this sample may be carry-over from other donors' samples. The material sequenced was cultured PBMCs, taken from culture after CMV antigen stimulation. The chain carries TRBV14 and TRBJ1-6; TRBD1 might be the D (5 bases). CDR3: CASSRADSGYNSPLHF. CDR3 nucleotides: TGTGCCAGCAGCCGGGCAGACAGCGGCTATAATTCACCCCTCCACTTT.